This T cell receptor (beta chain) came from a study of blood T cell repertoires in COVID-19. Study-wide background: Samples representing acute and convalescent COVID-19 were sourced from the United States, Italy and Spain. From T cells, B-cell-depleted T cells, or PBMCs came the material, which was cDNA or gDNA.

The authors' processing: The authors estimated nucleated cell counts from reference gene primer amplification. Repertoires were generated with immunoSEQ multiplex PCR, while TCRdb's copy carries only in-frame clones and drops some. That table gives V, J and clone size, and the DNA gave D and trimming. The repertoire includes roughly 700,000 clones, around 89% of them detected once, and about 0.24% sits in the top ten. This clone occurred once. Looked up from germline, CDR1 is MGHRA and CDR2 is YSYEKL. V was trimmed by 0 bases and J by 10 bases, leaving 13 bases between them. This CDR3 has 15 residues.

The chain combines TRBV4-1 with TRBJ1-6, with D possibly being TRBD1 (5 bases). Sequenced sample: peripheral blood. The TCR was taken from a woman under 30 with acute or convalescent COVID-19. The CDR3 region is CASSQEGQGLSPLHF. CDR3 DNA sequence: TGCGCCAGCAGCCAAGAGGGGCAGGGTTTGTCACCCCTCCACTTT.